This T cell receptor beta chain is from a study of T cell responses to AZD1222 COVID-19 vaccine. Study findings and constraints: Regions left unmutated in variants are reportedly the target of nearly half of spike-specific TCRs. Across spike, vaccine-associated CD4 TCRs were found, dominant at 160-218 and 743-854. It was only a handful of AZD1222 recipients who were seropositive at baseline.

The CDR3 spans 12 residues. V was trimmed by 6 bases and J by 7 bases, leaving 10 bases between them. Profiling relied on immunoSEQ multiplex PCR, and the TCRdb table lists in-frame clones only, not all of them. In the table there are 180,000 or so clones, about 89% of which are singletons. As concerns this clone: Antigen unknown.

The sequence was collected from an adult who received the AZD1222 COVID-19 vaccine. This specimen consisted of peripheral blood, obtained 28 days after the second AZD1222 dose. This chain uses TRBV12-3 or TRBV12-4 with TRBJ1-5; D unresolved. The CDR3 reads CASSQEGQPQHF. CDR3 nucleotides: TGTGCCAGCAGCCAGGAGGGACAGCCCCAGCATTTT.